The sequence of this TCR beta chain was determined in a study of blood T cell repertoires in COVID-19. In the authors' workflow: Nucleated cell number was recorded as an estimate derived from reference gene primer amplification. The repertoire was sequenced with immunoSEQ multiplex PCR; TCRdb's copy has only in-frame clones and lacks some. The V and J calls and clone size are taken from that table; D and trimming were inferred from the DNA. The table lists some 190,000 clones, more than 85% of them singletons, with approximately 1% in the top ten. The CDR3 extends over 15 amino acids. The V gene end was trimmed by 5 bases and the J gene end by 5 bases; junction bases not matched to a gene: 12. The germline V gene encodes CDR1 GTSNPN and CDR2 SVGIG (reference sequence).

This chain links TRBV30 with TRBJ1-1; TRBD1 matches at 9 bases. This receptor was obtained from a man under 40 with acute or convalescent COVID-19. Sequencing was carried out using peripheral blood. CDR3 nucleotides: TGTGCCTGGGCCTTTACAGGGGGCTTTGGAACTGAAGCTTTCTTT. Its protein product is CAWAFTGGFGTEAFF.